This is a list of T cell receptor beta chains from one sample in a study of spatial heterogeneity in lung cancer. From the 5' RACE reads, TCRdb called clonotypes with MiXCR, one entry per CDR3 protein. The repertoire holds about 5,600 distinct CDR3 sequences, around 4.8% seen once, with 23% in the top ten. The specimen was lung tumor tissue, collected at surgery. These receptors all come from a male donor with early-stage non-small cell lung cancer. CDR3s include the opening cysteine and the closing phenylalanine or tryptophan. A D gene is named only where the DNA matches it firmly. Size tells how often a clone was seen (once, few, many) or the class of an expanded clone, and some rows leave it out.

v_call,j_call,clone_size,d_call,cdr3_aa,cdr3_nt
TRBV6-2/TRBV6-3,TRBJ2-4,many,.,CASSVAKNIQYF,TGTGCCAGCAGCGTAGCCAAAAACATTCAGTACTTC
TRBV6-2/TRBV6-3,TRBJ1-1,many,.,CASSYSGPRTEAFF,TGTGCCAGCAGTTACTCGGGACCGAGGACTGAAGCTTTCTTT
TRBV5-1,TRBJ2-3,many,TRBD2,CASSLRAGGSDTQYF,TGCGCCAGCAGCCTCCGGGCGGGGGGCTCGGATACGCAGTATTTT
TRBV20-1,TRBJ2-3,many,.,CSARDRVQRPSTDTQYF,TGCAGTGCTAGAGATCGAGTGCAGCGACCTAGCACAGATACGCAGTATTTT
TRBV20-1,TRBJ2-2,medium-sized,.,CSARNTGELFF,TGCAGTGCTAGGAACACCGGGGAGCTGTTTTTT
TRBV27,TRBJ2-1,many,TRBD2,CASSLSGTSGVDEQFF,TGTGCCAGCAGTTTATCGGGGACTAGCGGGGTCGATGAGCAGTTCTTC
TRBV7-9,TRBJ2-1,many,TRBD2,CASSLSGSYNEQFF,TGTGCCAGCAGCCTTAGCGGGTCCTACAATGAGCAGTTCTTC
TRBV3-1,TRBJ2-2,.,TRBD1,CASSQDGTGRGELFF,TGTGCCAGCAGCCAAGATGGGACAGGGAGAGGGGAGCTGTTTTTT
TRBV7-6,TRBJ1-1,many,.,CASSLEGGPYTEAFF,TGTGCCAGCAGCTTAGAGGGGGGGCCCTACACTGAAGCTTTCTTT
TRBV7-7,TRBJ1-3,.,.,CASSLSEGNTIYF,TGTGCTAGCAGCTTGTCTGAGGGAAACACCATATATTTT
TRBV28,TRBJ2-5,many,TRBD2,CASNWREDQETQYF,TGTGCCAGCAACTGGCGGGAGGACCAAGAGACCCAGTACTTC
TRBV20-1,TRBJ2-3,.,.,CSAEPGTDTQYF,TGCAGTGCTGAGCCGGGCACAGATACGCAGTATTTT
TRBV6-2/TRBV6-3,TRBJ2-1,medium-sized,.,CASTGTSNEQFF,TGTGCCAGCACCGGGACTTCCAATGAGCAGTTCTTC
TRBV3-1,TRBJ1-1,many,TRBD1,CASSQDPGQGLTEAFF,TGTGCCAGCAGCCAAGATCCGGGACAGGGGCTCACTGAAGCTTTCTTT
TRBV7-6,TRBJ2-3,many,.,CASSLSTDTQYF,TGTGCCAGCAGCTTAAGCACAGATACGCAGTATTTT
TRBV5-1,TRBJ2-3,many,TRBD2,CASSLALAGGDTQYF,TGCGCCAGCAGCTTGGCACTAGCGGGCGGAGATACGCAGTATTTT
TRBV25-1,TRBJ2-3,many,.,CASSELGREVDTQYF,TGTGCCAGCAGTGAATTGGGCAGGGAAGTAGATACGCAGTATTTT
TRBV4-1,TRBJ2-1,many,TRBD2,CASSQAGTSLFF,TGCGCCAGCAGCCAAGCCGGGACTAGCCTGTTCTTC
TRBV20-1,TRBJ2-3,.,.,CSAQPGAANTQYF,TGCAGTGCGCAACCGGGGGCCGCGAATACGCAGTATTTT
TRBV7-6,TRBJ2-5,few,.,CASSLAETQYF,TGTGCCAGCAGCTTAGCAGAGACCCAGTACTTC
TRBV5-4,TRBJ1-1,medium-sized,.,CASSLGMGFRGTEAFF,TGTGCCAGCAGCTTGGGGATGGGTTTCCGTGGGACTGAAGCTTTCTTT
TRBV29-1,TRBJ1-1,medium-sized,TRBD1,CSVRGQGWTEAFF,TGCAGCGTGCGCGGACAGGGATGGACTGAAGCTTTCTTT
TRBV20-1,TRBJ2-5,many,.,CSGIPLEETQYF,TGCAGTGGCATCCCGCTAGAAGAGACCCAGTACTTC
TRBV7-2,TRBJ2-7,many,.,CASSLDLSAGVAQYF,TGTGCCAGCAGCTTAGATTTGTCGGCAGGGGTTGCGCAGTACTTC
TRBV25-1,TRBJ1-1,many,TRBD1,CASEGGLNTEAFF,TGTGCCAGCGAAGGGGGCTTGAACACTGAAGCTTTCTTT
TRBV6-5,TRBJ2-7,.,TRBD2,CASSYSGGGAREQYF,TGTGCCAGCAGTTACTCTGGCGGGGGGGCGCGAGAGCAGTACTTC
TRBV5-8,TRBJ2-7,many,TRBD1,CASYPGQGSHEQYF,TGTGCCAGCTATCCTGGACAGGGGTCCCACGAGCAGTACTTC
TRBV2,TRBJ2-1,many,.,CASSERISSYNEQFF,TGTGCCAGCAGTGAAAGAATAAGCTCCTACAATGAGCAGTTCTTC
TRBV3-1,TRBJ1-2,many,TRBD1,CASSRTGGGGYTF,TGTGCCAGCAGCCGGACAGGGGGCGGGGGCTACACCTTC
TRBV20-1,TRBJ1-6,many,.,CSARDLQVNNSPLHF,TGCAGTGCTAGAGATCTCCAGGTCAATAATTCACCCCTCCACTTT
TRBV7-3,TRBJ2-1,many,.,CASSLNLAFSYNEQFF,TGTGCCAGCAGCTTAAACCTAGCGTTCTCCTACAATGAGCAGTTCTTC
TRBV12-3/TRBV12-4,TRBJ2-3,many,TRBD1,CASTLQGAPDTQYF,TGTGCCAGCACCCTACAGGGGGCCCCAGATACGCAGTATTTT
TRBV5-4,TRBJ2-2,many,.,CASRPRGMNTGELFF,TGTGCCAGCAGACCCCGGGGGATGAACACCGGGGAGCTGTTTTTT
TRBV18,TRBJ2-3,many,TRBD2,CASSQGIAGGSGTQYF,TGTGCCAGCTCCCAGGGCATAGCGGGAGGTTCCGGTACGCAGTATTTT
TRBV2,TRBJ2-7,many,TRBD1,CASTSPGGQGALNVYYEQYF,TGTGCCAGCACCTCGCCCGGGGGACAGGGAGCCCTGAACGTATACTACGAGCAGTACTTC
TRBV6-2/TRBV6-3,TRBJ2-1,medium-sized,.,CASRDLSSYNEQFF,TGTGCCAGCAGGGACCTGAGCTCCTACAATGAGCAGTTCTTC
TRBV6-2/TRBV6-3,TRBJ2-3,many,TRBD2,CASSSPLAGGSTDTQYF,TGTGCCAGCAGTTCGCCCCTAGCGGGAGGGTCCACAGATACGCAGTATTTT
TRBV3-1,TRBJ2-6,many,.,CASSPTVVSGANVLTF,TGTGCCAGCAGCCCCACCGTCGTGTCTGGGGCCAACGTCCTGACTTTC
TRBV28,TRBJ2-7,medium-sized,TRBD1,CASRAGGGVRYF,TGTGCCAGCAGGGCAGGGGGCGGAGTAAGGTACTTC
TRBV7-9,TRBJ1-3,many,.,CASSLAGAGNTIYF,TGTGCCAGCAGCTTAGCAGGGGCTGGAAACACCATATATTTT
TRBV20-1,TRBJ1-2,many,TRBD1,CSATPGQVYYGYTF,TGCAGTGCTACACCCGGACAGGTCTATTATGGCTACACCTTC
TRBV12-3/TRBV12-4,TRBJ1-2,large,.,CASSLTPPTDSYGYTF,TGTGCCAGCAGTTTAACTCCCCCTACAGACAGCTATGGCTACACCTTC
TRBV2,TRBJ2-4,.,.,CASSVNRGGNIQYF,TGTGCCAGCAGTGTGAACAGGGGGGGAAACATTCAGTACTTC
TRBV7-9,TRBJ2-1,large,.,CASYRPSDNEQFF,TGTGCCAGCTACAGGCCTAGCGACAATGAGCAGTTCTTC
TRBV12-3/TRBV12-4,TRBJ1-2,many,.,CASSFQRNYGYTF,TGTGCCAGCAGTTTTCAGAGGAACTATGGCTACACCTTC
TRBV5-5,TRBJ1-4,many,TRBD1,CASRPGQVRMTNEKLFF,TGTGCCAGCAGACCGGGACAGGTCAGGATGACTAATGAAAAACTGTTTTTT
TRBV20-1,TRBJ2-2,many,.,CSAPGSANTGELFF,TGCAGTGCCCCCGGGAGCGCGAACACCGGGGAGCTGTTTTTT
TRBV14,TRBJ2-5,many,.,CASSHAPETQYF,TGTGCCAGCAGCCATGCACCGGAGACCCAGTACTTC
TRBV5-6,TRBJ2-7,few,TRBD1,CASSPDRAYEQYF,TGTGCCAGCAGCCCGGACAGGGCCTACGAGCAGTACTTC
TRBV12-3/TRBV12-4,TRBJ1-2,medium-sized,.,CASSLLGIDYGYTF,TGTGCCAGCAGTTTACTAGGGATCGACTATGGCTACACCTTC
TRBV5-1,TRBJ2-2,medium-sized,TRBD1,CASSPTGVGIPGELFF,TGCGCCAGCAGCCCGACAGGGGTCGGTATCCCCGGGGAGCTGTTTTTT
TRBV27,TRBJ2-5,many,.,CASSTLRQAQETQYF,TGTGCCAGCAGTACCCTCCGACAGGCCCAAGAGACCCAGTACTTC
TRBV20-1,TRBJ2-5,many,TRBD2,CSAVPSGSPGTQYF,TGCAGTGCTGTTCCTAGCGGGTCCCCGGGGACCCAGTACTTC
TRBV27,TRBJ2-5,many,TRBD1,CASSFQLDRERETQYF,TGTGCCAGCAGTTTTCAACTCGACAGGGAAAGAGAGACCCAGTACTTC
TRBV27,TRBJ2-7,medium-sized,.,CASSFSYEQYF,TGTGCCAGCAGTTTCTCCTACGAGCAGTACTTC
TRBV11-3,TRBJ2-4,many,.,CASSPAGGNIQYF,TGTGCCAGCAGCCCGGCGGGCGGGAACATTCAGTACTTC
TRBV12-3/TRBV12-4,TRBJ2-7,many,.,CASSTPDRSYEQYF,TGTGCCAGCAGCACCCCCGACAGGTCCTACGAGCAGTACTTC
TRBV7-3,TRBJ2-5,many,.,CASSFDYLETQYF,TGTGCCAGCAGCTTTGATTACTTGGAGACCCAGTACTTC
TRBV20-1,TRBJ2-7,many,.,CSAHLPPIPYEQYF,TGCAGTGCACACCTACCCCCCATCCCTTACGAGCAGTACTTC
TRBV12-3/TRBV12-4,TRBJ2-7,many,.,CASSPTALLVYEQYF,TGTGCCAGCAGTCCCACAGCCTTACTCGTCTACGAGCAGTACTTC